The 6 T cell receptor beta chains below all came from one sample that was sequenced in a study of CD8+ T cells in alopecia areata. Extracted RNA was reverse transcribed into cDNA, the sequencing template. TCRdb's copy holds only in-frame clones and misses some; the assay was immunoSEQ multiplex PCR. The sample consists of about 88,000 clones, about 40% of them appearing once. The treatment: oral pan-JAK inhibitor, 5-10 mg twice daily. The sequences come from CD8+ T cells sorted from blood, collected at week 24, from a patient treated with tofacitinib. The source is a human donor with alopecia areata.

The gene calls are TRBV7-9 and TRBJ2-5; 9 bases agree with TRBD1. Germline V gene lookup returns CDR1 SEHNR and CDR2 FQNEAQ (reference sequence). This CDR3 is built from 14 residues. V was pared by 5 bases and J by 7 bases, with 8 bases of the junction left unmatched. The CDR3 DNA is TGTGCCAGCAGCCCACGGACAGGGGATGGGACCCAGTACTTC. This translates into CASSPRTGDGTQYF.

V usage is TRBV9 and J usage is TRBJ2-7, with D perhaps assigned TRBD1 or TRBD2 (5 bases each). The closer fit of TRBJ2-5 to the DNA end suggests the J call may be wrong. The CDR3 extends over 15 amino acids. Germline CDR1 is SGDLS and CDR2 is YYNGEE. Here the CDR3 reads CASSVGAGTSQTQYF. DNA of the CDR3: TGTGCCAGCAGCGTAGGTGCTGGGACCAGTCAGACCCAGTACTTC.

The chain couples TRBV30 to TRBJ2-6; 10 bases match TRBD1. J was trimmed by 2 bases and V by 5 bases; bases with no gene match: 0. This CDR3 is 14 amino acids long. In germline, CDR1 is GTSNPN, CDR2 SVGIG (reference sequence). The CDR3 sequence is CAWGTGAGANVLTF. The CDR3 nucleotides are TGTGCCTGGGGGACAGGGGCTGGGGCCAACGTCCTGACTTTC.

This clone was picked up a small number of times. CDR3 coding DNA: TGCGCCAGCAGTCACAAAGGGACTGAAGCTTTCTTT. It translates to CASSHKGTEAFF. The chain carries TRBV23-1 and TRBJ1-1; D ambiguous. TRBV23-1 is an open reading frame, and its role is uncertain. The CDR3 contains 12 residues. Trimming took off 3 bases at V and 5 bases at J, with 7 bases between the two ends.

This clone appeared a few times. V gene TRBV5-4 combines with J gene TRBJ1-2; the D gene is possibly TRBD1 (5 bases). Trimming removed 0 bases at V and 0 bases at J, with 6 bases between. This CDR3 has 14 residues. Germline V CDR1 and CDR2: SGHNT, YYREEE (reference sequence). CDR3 protein: CASSLGGANYGYTF. CDR3 in DNA: TGTGCCAGCAGCTTGGGAGGGGCTAACTATGGCTACACCTTC.

This clone was counted a single time. The J gene is TRBJ2-3, the V gene TRBV7-8, with 7 bases matching TRBD2. The CDR3 is made up of 15 amino acids. Trimming took 3 bases from V and 2 from J; bases not matched to a gene: 5. Germline V gives CDR1 SGHVS, CDR2 FQNEAQ. Written as DNA, the CDR3 is TGTGCCAGCAGCTTCCGGGAGGCCCTCACAGATACGCAGTATTTT. It specifies CASSFREALTDTQYF. The whole variable domain, remainder taken from reference TRBV7-8 and TRBJ2-3, is GAGVSQSPRYKVAKRGQDVALRCDPISGHVSLFWYQQALGQGPEFLTYFQNEAQLDKSGLPSDRFFAERPEGSVSTLKIQRTQQEDSAVYLCASSFREALTDTQYFGPGTRLTVL.